This is a list of T cell receptor beta chains from one sample in a study of memory CD4+ T cells and cytomegalovirus serostatus. Profiled with immunoSEQ multiplex PCR; TCRdb holds only in-frame clones, not every one. This table holds 58,000 or so clones, around three quarters found once. The source material was memory CD4+ T cells from blood. All receptors derive from an adult in good health and CMV-seropositive. CDR3s include the opening cysteine and the closing phenylalanine or tryptophan. Size is stated for part of the rows, as once, few or many counts, or as a class when the clone is expanded.

V gene,CDR3 length,clone size,CDR3 protein
TRBV4-1,15,few,CASSQGAGSFETQYF
TRBV27,12,few,CASSSHRGPGTF
TRBV18,13,NA,CASSPATNTEAFF
TRBV6-5,13,NA,CASSTGGGTEAFF
TRBV5-6,16,few,CASSLDRNFLNTEAFF
TRBV5-1,16,NA,CASSSLAVQSYNEQFF
TRBV7-9,13,NA,CASSLALSGELFF
TRBV27,15,NA,CASSLTSGSAGELFF
TRBV12-5,14,NA,CASGLWGLDTEAFF
TRBV7-2,13,NA,CASTRQGRTEAFF
TRBV29-1,14,NA,CSVRGQGGTGELFF
TRBV19,13,NA,CASSMRVNQPQHF
TRBV6-1,18,NA,CASSERSGRAIAKNIQYF
TRBV6-1,13,NA,CASSISVNYGYTF
TRBV5-6,14,NA,CASSLGQIGYGYTF
TRBV6-5,14,few,CASRSPGDNYGYTF
TRBV5-1,12,NA,CASSSSTGELFF
TRBV19,14,NA,CASKRDSSYNEQFF
TRBV5-1,17,few,CASSPGLAGVGTGELFF
TRBV7-9,13,NA,CASSFSGNTEAFF
TRBV6-5,13,NA,CASSYQPGGELFF
TRBV6-4,14,NA,CASSDTDRGTEAFF
TRBV6-1,15,NA,CASLPGTGVSGELFF
TRBV7-9,15,NA,CASSFEGGPTDTQYF
TRBV4-3,14,few,CASSQEAGGQPQHF
TRBV18,17,few,CASSPPWGPAGANVLTF
TRBV6-4,15,few,CARPKHDSLNQPQHF
TRBV7-9,14,NA,CASSSNRVNTEAFF
TRBV5-1,16,NA,CASSLATGFGPETQYF
TRBV6-1,13,NA,CASEVGQNTEAFF
TRBV5-4,14,NA,CASSPRQGGIGYTF
TRBV19,12,NA,CASISRADTQYF
TRBV30,15,few,CAWSSQGGPVETQYF
TRBV4-3,17,NA,CASSQDYSLTLGYGYTF
TRBV28,18,NA,CASSSETSGRHLPYEQYF
TRBV7-9,16,NA,CASSLVSGRLSNEQFF
TRBV5-1,15,NA,CASSPDRVTRETQYF
TRBV6-6,13,NA,CASVTRWGGEAFF
TRBV6-5,14,NA,CASSYSSVNTEAFF
TRBV7-2,13,few,CASSLAGSDTQYF
TRBV7-9,14,NA,CASSFRGQNTEAFF
TRBV30,14,NA,CAWTSGQGNQPQHF
TRBV11-2,15,NA,CASSLVAGLTDTQYF
TRBV28,18,NA,CASRVASAGRQGNTEAFF
TRBV11-2,13,NA,CASSFFGAREAFF
TRBV6-1,15,NA,CASSDLGQLLGLQFF
TRBV4-1,15,NA,CASSPLERGRNEQFF
TRBV29-1,16,NA,CSVALLASGDYNEQFF
TRBV6-6,13,NA,CASSYPSRNEQYF
TRBV10-3,16,NA,CAISEQGRGGLFEQYF
TRBV7-9,14,few,CASSPGLAGETQYF
TRBV2,14,NA,CASSDRLLNYGYTF
TRBV6-5,15,NA,CASSRTFFAEGGYTF
TRBV7-8,14,NA,CASSYVSWSHEQYF
TRBV7-6,13,NA,CASSLGRQETQYF
TRBV11-2,17,NA,CASSFFTGPLKNTEAFF
TRBV7-2,15,NA,CASSLEGTGRREQYF
TRBV4-3,14,NA,CASSQEVGRGGYTF
TRBV6-1,13,few,CASSESQNYGYTF
TRBV28,16,NA,CASSPAVRTDNQPQHF